These 2 T cell receptor beta chains were all obtained from the same sample, sequenced in a study of OX40 agonist ivuxolimab in advanced cancers. Clones were read by immunoSEQ multiplex PCR, and TCRdb kept only the in-frame ones, dropping some. The table records 50,000 to 55,000 clones, over 70% of them present only once. The sequences come from CD4+ or CD8+ T cells sorted from blood, collected in a trial of the OX40 agonist ivuxolimab. The receptors were sampled from an adult with an advanced solid tumor such as melanoma, head and neck, liver or kidney cancer.

The chain carries TRBV19 and TRBJ1-6; 8 bases are a match to TRBD1. CDR3 length equals 16 residues. Germline CDR1 reads LNHDA; CDR2 reads SQIVND (reference sequence). With V trimmed by 7 bases and J by 7 bases, 12 bases remained unmatched. This chain's CDR3 is CASMGQAAFENSPLHF. CDR3 DNA: TGTGCCAGTATGGGACAGGCGGCCTTCGAGAATTCACCCCTCCACTTT. The full variable domain, its missing parts supplied by reference TRBV19 and TRBJ1-6, is DGGITQSPKYLFRKEGQNVTLSCEQNLNHDAMYWYRQDPGQGLRLIYYSQIVNDFQKGDIAEGYSVSREKKESFPLTVTSAQKNPTAFYLCASMGQAAFENSPLHFGNGTRLTVT.

This sequence joins TRBV4-3 and TRBJ2-7; D remains unclear. This CDR3 contains 15 residues. Germline CDR1 LGHNA, CDR2 YSLEER. V dropped 0 bases and J dropped 5 bases, with 14 bases sitting between them. CDR3 sequence reads: CASSQDVPGSHEQYF. CDR3 coding DNA: TGCGCCAGCAGCCAAGATGTCCCAGGAAGCCACGAGCAGTACTTC.